The 10 T cell receptor beta chains below come from one sample, sequenced in a study of graft-versus-host responses after intestinal transplantation. The protocol was immunoSEQ multiplex PCR, while the TCRdb copy is restricted to in-frame clones and leaves out a portion. Of 20,000 to 30,000 clones in the sample, around four fifths were seen once. The sample here was PBMCs, taken approximately 28 days after intestinal transplant. These receptors originate from a human patient who received an intestinal transplant, so some T cells may come from the graft donor.

The rearrangement uses TRBV6-5 and TRBJ2-7; possibly TRBD2 for D (7 bases). Germline CDR1 is MNHEY and CDR2 is SVGAGI. V lost 6 bases and J lost 5, with 17 bases in between. The CDR3 runs to 14 residues. This chain's CDR3 is CASRQRGGVDEQYF. Written as DNA, the CDR3 is TGTGCCAGCAGACAGAGGGGGGGTGTCGACGAGCAGTACTTC.

The sample holds a few counts of this clone. V usage is TRBV4-1 and J usage is TRBJ2-5; TRBD2 matches at 12 bases. The CDR3 spans 22 residues. Germline assignment: CDR1 MGHRA and CDR2 YSYEKL. The ends lost 2 bases at V and 1 base at J; junction bases unmatched: 20. The CDR3 protein is CASSQWWPGLAGLGSGQETQYF. CDR3 DNA: TGCGCCAGCAGCCAATGGTGGCCGGGACTAGCGGGCCTAGGGAGCGGCCAAGAGACCCAGTACTTC.

The V and J genes are TRBV7-3 and TRBJ2-4; possible D gene TRBD2, 5 bases. V lost 0 bases to trimming and J lost 1 base, with 13 bases between them. The germline V gene encodes CDR1 SGHTA and CDR2 FQGTGA. This CDR3 spans 17 amino acids. The CDR3 sequence: CASSLTGEMGAKNIQYF. As DNA, the CDR3 is TGTGCCAGCAGCTTAACGGGAGAAATGGGTGCCAAAAACATTCAGTACTTC.

The chain links TRBV4-2 to TRBJ2-5, with 11 bases fitting TRBD2. Germline CDR1 and CDR2: LGHNA and YNFKEQ. The V segment lost 4 bases and the J segment 4 bases; nucleotides outside the gene matches: 8. This CDR3 is 16 amino acids long. CDR3 region: CASSPVAGGGGETQYF. Written as DNA, the CDR3 is TGTGCCAGCAGCCCTGTAGCGGGAGGGGGCGGAGAGACCCAGTACTTC.

This clone has a single count. This chain joins TRBV18 and TRBJ1-5; weak D call: TRBD1 (5 bases). Trimming shortened V by 6 bases and J by 2 bases, and 17 bases separated the two germline ends. Germline V lookup: CDR1 KGHSH, CDR2 LQKENI. This CDR3 comprises 16 residues. The CDR3: CASSTRRVIGNQPQHF. For the CDR3, the DNA is TGTGCCAGCTCGACTCGCAGGGTAATCGGCAATCAGCCCCAGCATTTT.

The chain uses TRBV4-1 and TRBJ2-2, with 10 bases identical to TRBD2. Unmatched junction bases numbered 9, after V lost 3 bases and J lost 2 bases. Germline assignment: CDR1 MGHRA and CDR2 YSYEKL. The CDR3 has 18 amino acids. CDR3: CASSQEGTSASNTGELFF. For the CDR3, the DNA is TGCGCCAGCAGCCAGGAGGGGACTAGCGCCTCAAACACCGGGGAGCTGTTTTTT.

The chain is built from TRBV5-1 and TRBJ2-5; TRBD2 matches at 7 bases. CDR1 SGHRS and CDR2 YFSETQ come from the germline V gene. J lost 0 bases, V lost 2 bases, and 10 bases had no gene match. The length of the CDR3 is 17 residues. The CDR3 region is CASSFGTTPRNQETQYF. The CDR3 bases are TGCGCCAGCAGCTTCGGGACTACCCCACGTAACCAAGAGACCCAGTACTTC.

The rearrangement joins TRBV2 to TRBJ2-7; 8 bases fit TRBD2. CDR3 length equals 16 residues. Trimming at V came to 7 bases and at J to 5 bases, leaving 16 bases not matched to a gene. The V gene's germline CDR1 is SNHLY and CDR2 FYNNEI. The CDR3 DNA sequence: TGTGCCAGCACCCCCCTACCGGGACTAGTCTCGGACGAGCAGTACTTC. The encoded protein is CASTPLPGLVSDEQYF.

The chain couples TRBV5-4 to TRBJ2-1; D gene unclear. The CDR3 is 14 amino acids. CDR1 and CDR2 (germline): SGHNT, YYREEE (reference sequence). Trimming cost V 5 bases and J 0 bases, with 9 bases left between them. CDR3 sequence reads: CASRQWGSYNEQFF. The CDR3, as DNA: TGTGCCAGCAGACAGTGGGGCTCCTACAATGAGCAGTTCTTC.

The V and J genes are TRBV5-4 and TRBJ2-7; 15 bases map to TRBD2. CDR1 SGHNT and CDR2 YYREEE come from the germline V gene (reference sequence). The CDR3 contains 16 residues. After removal of 4 bases from V and 7 bases from J, the junction contained 9 bases not matched to a gene. The CDR3 DNA follows: TGTGCCAGCAGCCGGCGGACTAGCGGGAGGGGTACGGAGCAGTACTTC. Translating it yields CASSRRTSGRGTEQYF.